The 10 T cell receptor beta chains below all came from one sample that was sequenced in a study of blood T cell repertoires in COVID-19. The protocol was immunoSEQ multiplex PCR, while the TCRdb copy is restricted to in-frame clones and leaves out a portion. This sample has fewer than 350,000 clones, with about nine tenths found just once. Sequencing input: peripheral blood. These receptor sequences come from a woman younger than 45 with COVID-19, enrolled during active disease.

The chain employs TRBV5-4 and TRBJ1-1, with 7 bases matching TRBD1. The CDR3 runs to 15 residues. Germline CDR1 reads SGHNT; CDR2 reads YYREEE (reference sequence). After removal of 5 bases from V and 10 bases from J, the junction contained 17 bases not matched to a gene. In nucleotides, the CDR3 is TGTGCCAGCAGTTTAATGGGAACAGGGGATATGTTAGCTTTCTTT. Its translation: CASSLMGTGDMLAFF.

The chain is built from TRBV5-5 and TRBJ1-1; D remains ambiguous. There are 13 residues in the CDR3. Trimming cost V 7 bases and J 0 bases, with 10 bases left between them. Germline V gene data show CDR1 as SGHKS and CDR2 as YYEKEE (reference sequence). CDR3 nucleotide sequence: TGTGCCAGCGGAGCTTACCTGAACACTGAAGCTTTCTTT. This sequence encodes CASGAYLNTEAFF.

This clone turned up a few times. V is TRBV3-1 (or the pseudogene TRBV3-2) and J is TRBJ2-7; 9 bases align to TRBD2. V dropped 4 bases and J dropped 6; count of bases not matched to a gene: 16. Germline V gives CDR1 LGHDT, CDR2 YNNKEL (reference sequence). CDR3 length: 17 amino acids. The CDR3 DNA is TGTGCCAGCAGCCTACTAGCCCCGGGACTAGCAACCCGCGAGCAGTACTTC. It encodes CASSLLAPGLATREQYF.

V and J are TRBV6-5 and TRBJ1-1; 8 positions match TRBD1. Germline values: CDR1 MNHEY, CDR2 SVGAGI. The J segment lost 14 bases and the V segment lost 3 bases, leaving 14 bases of the junction unmatched. The CDR3 has 14 amino acids. The CDR3 region is CASSYGGGQGAPFF. Here the CDR3 DNA reads TGTGCCAGCAGTTATGGGGGCGGGCAGGGGGCGCCCTTCTTT.

The J gene is TRBJ1-5, the V gene TRBV28; D is undetermined. Germline assignment: CDR1 MDHEN and CDR2 SYDVKM. The CDR3 loop spans 13 amino acids. With 7 bases removed from V and 6 bases from J, the gap between germline ends came to 13 bases. CDR3 nucleotide sequence: TGTGCCAGCACCCCGGAGGTGTTTCAGCCCCAGCATTTT. Protein: CASTPEVFQPQHF.

V gene TRBV5-4 combines with J gene TRBJ2-3, with D perhaps TRBD2 (5 bases). Germline loops: CDR1 SGHNT, CDR2 YYREEE (reference sequence). The CDR3 has 14 residues. V lost 4 bases and J 3 bases, leaving 12 bases between the germline ends. CDR3 nucleotides: TGTGCCAGCAGCCCGGGAAGATTTACAGATACGCAGTATTTT. Amino acids: CASSPGRFTDTQYF. The whole variable domain, filled in from reference TRBV5-4 and TRBJ2-3, reads ETGVTQSPTHLIKTRGQQVTLRCSSQSGHNTVSWYQQALGQGPQFIFQYYREEENGRGNFPPRFSGLQFPNYSSELNVNALELDDSALYLCASSPGRFTDTQYFGPGTRLTVL.

This clone was seen only once. The J gene is TRBJ2-7, the V gene TRBV5-1; TRBD1 might be the D (5 bases). Germline V CDR1 and CDR2: SGHRS, YFSETQ. V was pared by 2 bases and J by 6 bases, with 9 bases between. The CDR3 is 12 residues long. The CDR3 loop reads CASSFTGPEQYF. The DNA of the CDR3 is TGCGCCAGCAGCTTCACAGGCCCCGAGCAGTACTTC.

Only a few counts were recorded for this clone. The rearrangement joins TRBV7-7 to TRBJ2-2; 7 nucleotides align to TRBD1. CDR1 SSHAT and CDR2 FNYEAQ come from the germline V gene (reference sequence). V gave up 3 bases and J gave up 6 bases; unmatched junction bases: 4. The CDR3 extends over 14 amino acids. The CDR3 DNA is TGTGCCAGCAGCTTGGCTACAGGGGCCGGGGAGCTGTTTTTT. Amino acids: CASSLATGAGELFF.

The rearrangement joins TRBV28 to TRBJ1-1; a weak D match, TRBD1 (5 bases). The CDR3 length is 12 residues. CDR1 MDHEN and CDR2 SYDVKM come from the germline V gene. CDR3 nucleotides: TGTACTGCCGACAGAGTGAACACTGAAGCTTTCTTT. This encodes CTADRVNTEAFF. The variable domain in full, with the rest retrieved from reference TRBV28 and TRBJ1-1, is DVKVTQSSRYLVKRTGEKVFLECVQDMDHENMFWYRQDPGLGLRLIYFSYDVKMKEKGDIPEGYSVSREKKERFSLILESASTNQTSMYLCTADRVNTEAFFGQGTRLTVV.

This chain connects TRBV7-7 to TRBJ2-1; 11 bases are shared with TRBD2. CDR1 and CDR2 (germline): SSHAT, FNYEAQ (reference sequence). The CDR3 covers 17 residues. Germline trimming cut 5 bases from V and 1 base from J; bases unmatched to any gene: 7. The CDR3 region is CASSPRSSGGSYNEQFF. The CDR3 DNA sequence: TGTGCCAGCAGCCCTAGGTCTAGCGGGGGGTCCTACAATGAGCAGTTCTTC. Full variable domain (rest looked up from reference TRBV7-7 and TRBJ2-1): GAGVSQSPRYKVTKRGQDVTLRCDPISSHATLYWYQQALGQGPEFLTYFNYEAQPDKSGLPSDRFSAERPEGSISTLTIQRTEQRDSAMYRCASSPRSSGGSYNEQFFGPGTRLTVL.